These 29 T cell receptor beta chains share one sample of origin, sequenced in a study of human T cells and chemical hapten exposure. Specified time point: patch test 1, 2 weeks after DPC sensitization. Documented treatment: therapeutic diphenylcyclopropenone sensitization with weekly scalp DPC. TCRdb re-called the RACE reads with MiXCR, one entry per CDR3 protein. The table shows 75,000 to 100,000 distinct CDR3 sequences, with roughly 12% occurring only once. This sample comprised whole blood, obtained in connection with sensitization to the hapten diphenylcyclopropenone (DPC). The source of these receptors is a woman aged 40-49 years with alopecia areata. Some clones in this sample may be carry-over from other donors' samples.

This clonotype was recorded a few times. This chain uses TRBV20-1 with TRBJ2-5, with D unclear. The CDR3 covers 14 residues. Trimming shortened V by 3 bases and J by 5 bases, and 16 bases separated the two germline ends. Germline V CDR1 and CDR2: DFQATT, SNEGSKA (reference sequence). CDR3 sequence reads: CSARSGRSHETQYF. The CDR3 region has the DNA TGCAGTGCTAGGTCAGGAAGAAGCCACGAGACCCAGTACTTC.

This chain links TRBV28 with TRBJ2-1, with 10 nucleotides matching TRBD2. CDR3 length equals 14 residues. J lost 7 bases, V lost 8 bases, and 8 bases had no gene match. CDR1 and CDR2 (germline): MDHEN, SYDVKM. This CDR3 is CASGLAGDWNEQFF. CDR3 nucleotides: TGTGCCAGCGGGCTAGCGGGAGATTGGAATGAGCAGTTCTTC.

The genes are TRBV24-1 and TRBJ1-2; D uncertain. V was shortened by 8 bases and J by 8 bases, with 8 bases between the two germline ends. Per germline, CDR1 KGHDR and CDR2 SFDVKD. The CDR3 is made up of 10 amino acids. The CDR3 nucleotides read TGTGCCACCACTGCTCGAGGCTACACCTTC. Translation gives CATTARGYTF.

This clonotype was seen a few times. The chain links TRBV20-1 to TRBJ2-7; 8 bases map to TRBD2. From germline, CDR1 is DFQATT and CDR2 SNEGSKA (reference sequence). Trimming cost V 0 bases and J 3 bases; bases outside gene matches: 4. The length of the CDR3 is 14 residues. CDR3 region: CSAREEREYYEQYF. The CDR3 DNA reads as TGCAGTGCTAGAGAGGAGCGGGAGTACTACGAGCAGTACTTC.

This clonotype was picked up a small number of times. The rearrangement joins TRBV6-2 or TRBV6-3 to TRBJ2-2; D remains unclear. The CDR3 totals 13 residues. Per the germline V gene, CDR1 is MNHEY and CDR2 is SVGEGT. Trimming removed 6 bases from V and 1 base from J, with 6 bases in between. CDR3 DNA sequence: TGTGCCAGCAGAACACAGAACACCGGGGAGCTGTTTTTT. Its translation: CASRTQNTGELFF.

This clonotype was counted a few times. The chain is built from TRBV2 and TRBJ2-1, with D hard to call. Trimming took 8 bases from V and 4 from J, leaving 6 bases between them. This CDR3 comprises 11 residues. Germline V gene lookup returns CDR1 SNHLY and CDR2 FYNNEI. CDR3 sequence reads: CASGFYNEQFF. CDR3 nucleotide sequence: TGTGCCAGCGGCTTTTACAATGAGCAGTTCTTC.

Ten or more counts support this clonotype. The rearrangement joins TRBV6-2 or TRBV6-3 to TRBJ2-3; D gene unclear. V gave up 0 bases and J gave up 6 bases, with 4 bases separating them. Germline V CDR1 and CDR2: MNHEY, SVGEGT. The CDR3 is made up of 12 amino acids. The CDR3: CASSYSKDTQYF. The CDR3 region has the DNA TGTGCCAGCAGTTACTCGAAGGATACGCAGTATTTT.

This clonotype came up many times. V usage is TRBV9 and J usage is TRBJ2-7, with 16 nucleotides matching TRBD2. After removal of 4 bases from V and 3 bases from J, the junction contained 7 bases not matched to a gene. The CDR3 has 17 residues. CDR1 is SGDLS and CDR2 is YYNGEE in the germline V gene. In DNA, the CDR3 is TGTGCCAGCAGCCCCCCGGGACTAGCGGGAGGGGTCTACGAGCAGTACTTC. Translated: CASSPPGLAGGVYEQYF.

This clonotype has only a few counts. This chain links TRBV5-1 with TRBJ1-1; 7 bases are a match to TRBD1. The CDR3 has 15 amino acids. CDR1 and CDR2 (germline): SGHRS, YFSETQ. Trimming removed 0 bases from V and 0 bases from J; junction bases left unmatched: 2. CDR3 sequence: CASSLGDSLNTEAFF. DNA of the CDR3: TGCGCCAGCAGCTTGGGGGACAGCTTGAACACTGAAGCTTTCTTT. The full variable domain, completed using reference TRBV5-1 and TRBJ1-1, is KAGVTQTPRYLIKTRGQQVTLSCSPISGHRSVSWYQQTPGQGLQFLFEYFSETQRNKGNFPGRFSGRQFSNSRSEMNVSTLELGDSALYLCASSLGDSLNTEAFFGQGTRLTVV.

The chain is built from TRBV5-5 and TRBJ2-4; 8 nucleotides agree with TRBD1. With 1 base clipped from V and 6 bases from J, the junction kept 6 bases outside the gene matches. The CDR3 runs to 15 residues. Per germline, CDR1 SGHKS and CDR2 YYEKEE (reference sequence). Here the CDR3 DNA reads TGTGCCAGCAGCTTGCCCGGGACAGGAGGAAACATTCAGTACTTC. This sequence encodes CASSLPGTGGNIQYF.

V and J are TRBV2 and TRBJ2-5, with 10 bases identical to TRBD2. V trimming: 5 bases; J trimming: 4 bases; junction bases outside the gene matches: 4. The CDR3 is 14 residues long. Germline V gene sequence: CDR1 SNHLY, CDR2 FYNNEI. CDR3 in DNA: TGTGCCAGCAGTCAGGGACTAGCGAGAGAGACCCAGTACTTC. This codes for CASSQGLARETQYF.

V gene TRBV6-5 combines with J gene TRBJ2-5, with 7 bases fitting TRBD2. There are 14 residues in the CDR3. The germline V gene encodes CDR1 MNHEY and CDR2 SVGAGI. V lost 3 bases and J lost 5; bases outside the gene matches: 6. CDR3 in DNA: TGTGCCAGCAGTTATTCCGGGAGGAGGGAGACCCAGTACTTC. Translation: CASSYSGRRETQYF.

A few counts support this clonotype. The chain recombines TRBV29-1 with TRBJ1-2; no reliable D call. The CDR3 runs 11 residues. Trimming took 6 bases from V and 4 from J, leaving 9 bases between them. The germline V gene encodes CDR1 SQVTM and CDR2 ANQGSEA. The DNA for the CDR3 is TGCAGCGTGACGTCGGTCTATGGCTACACCTTC. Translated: CSVTSVYGYTF.

DNA of the CDR3: TGTGCCAGCAGCTTATGGACCGCCGGAGAGACCCAGTACTTC. Amino acid sequence: CASSLWTAGETQYF. The genes are TRBV7-9 and TRBJ2-5; D unresolved. V was shortened by 2 bases and J by 4 bases, with 11 bases between the two germline ends. CDR1 SEHNR and CDR2 FQNEAQ come from the germline V gene (reference sequence). The length of the CDR3 is 14 residues.

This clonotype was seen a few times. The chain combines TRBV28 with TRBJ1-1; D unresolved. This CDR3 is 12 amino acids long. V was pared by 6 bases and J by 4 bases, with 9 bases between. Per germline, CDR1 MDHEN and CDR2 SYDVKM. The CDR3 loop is CASRGPATEAFF. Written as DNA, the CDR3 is TGTGCCAGCAGAGGGCCAGCCACTGAAGCTTTCTTT.

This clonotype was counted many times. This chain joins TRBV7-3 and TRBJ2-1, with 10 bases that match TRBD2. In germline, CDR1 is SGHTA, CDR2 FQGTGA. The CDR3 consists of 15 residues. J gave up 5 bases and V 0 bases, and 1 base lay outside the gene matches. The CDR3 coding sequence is TGTGCCAGCAGCTTAACTCTAGCGGGAGACAATGAGCAGTTCTTC. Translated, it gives CASSLTLAGDNEQFF.

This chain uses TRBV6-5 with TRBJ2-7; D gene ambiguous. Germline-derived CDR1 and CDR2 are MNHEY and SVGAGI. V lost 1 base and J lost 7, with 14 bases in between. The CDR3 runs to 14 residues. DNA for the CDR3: TGTGCCAGCAGTTACTTCGAATCTTTCGGGGAGCAGTACTTC. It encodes CASSYFESFGEQYF.

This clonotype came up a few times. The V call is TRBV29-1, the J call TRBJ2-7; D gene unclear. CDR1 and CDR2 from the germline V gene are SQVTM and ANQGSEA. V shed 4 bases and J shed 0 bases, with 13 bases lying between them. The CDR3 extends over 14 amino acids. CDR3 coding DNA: TGCAGCGTTGGTAGGCTCCCGCGCTCCTACGAGCAGTACTTC. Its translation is CSVGRLPRSYEQYF.

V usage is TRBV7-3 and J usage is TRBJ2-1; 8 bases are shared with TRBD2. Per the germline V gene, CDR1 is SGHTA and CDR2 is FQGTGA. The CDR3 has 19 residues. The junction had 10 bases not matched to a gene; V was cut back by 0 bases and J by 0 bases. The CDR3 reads CASSLTASGRVSSYNEQFF. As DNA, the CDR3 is TGTGCCAGCAGCTTAACGGCTAGCGGGCGCGTAAGCTCCTACAATGAGCAGTTCTTC.

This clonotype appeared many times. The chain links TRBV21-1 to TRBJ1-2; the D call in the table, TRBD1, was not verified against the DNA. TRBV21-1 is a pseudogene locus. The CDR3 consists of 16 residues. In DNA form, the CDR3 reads TGTGCCAGCAACCCAGTTCGGGACAGGGGAATCGATGGCTACACCTTC. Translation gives CASNPVRDRGIDGYTF.

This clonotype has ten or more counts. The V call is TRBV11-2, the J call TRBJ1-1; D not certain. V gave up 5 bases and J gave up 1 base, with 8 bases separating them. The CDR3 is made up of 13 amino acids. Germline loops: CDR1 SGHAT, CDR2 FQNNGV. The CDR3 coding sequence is TGTGCCAGCAGCCCCTATGCGAACACTGAAGCTTTCTTT. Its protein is CASSPYANTEAFF.

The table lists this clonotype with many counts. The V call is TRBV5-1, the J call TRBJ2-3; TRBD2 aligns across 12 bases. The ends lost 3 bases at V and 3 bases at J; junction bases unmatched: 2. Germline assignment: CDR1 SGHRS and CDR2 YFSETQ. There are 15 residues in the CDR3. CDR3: CASSSGTSGTDTQYF. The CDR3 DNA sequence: TGCGCCAGCAGCTCCGGGACTAGCGGGACAGATACGCAGTATTTT.

CDR3 loop: CASSYGTSREQYF. The CDR3 DNA follows: TGTGCCAGCAGCTATGGGACTTCGAGAGAGCAGTACTTC. This chain uses TRBV5-6 with TRBJ2-7; the D gene is possibly TRBD2 (6 bases). The ends were cut back, 3 bases at V and 7 bases at J, with 14 bases in the middle. This CDR3 spans 13 amino acids. CDR1 and CDR2 (germline): SGHDT, YYEEEE.

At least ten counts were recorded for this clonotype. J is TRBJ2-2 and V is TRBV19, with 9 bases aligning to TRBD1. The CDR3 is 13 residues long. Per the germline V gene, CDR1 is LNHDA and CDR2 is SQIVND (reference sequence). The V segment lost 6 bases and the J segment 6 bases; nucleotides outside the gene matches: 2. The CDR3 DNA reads TGTGCCAGTAGGAGACAGGGGGCCGGGGAGCTGTTTTTT. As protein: CASRRQGAGELFF.

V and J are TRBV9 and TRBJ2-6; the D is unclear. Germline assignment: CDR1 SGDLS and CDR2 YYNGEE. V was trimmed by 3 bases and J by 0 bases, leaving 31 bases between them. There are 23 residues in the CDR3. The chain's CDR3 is CASSAHIPTGKTDLLSGANVLTF. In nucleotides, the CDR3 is TGTGCCAGCAGCGCACACATTCCGACGGGCAAGACGGACCTGCTCTCTGGGGCCAACGTCCTGACTTTC. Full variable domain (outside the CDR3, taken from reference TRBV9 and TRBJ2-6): DSGVTQTPKHLITATGQRVTLRCSPRSGDLSVYWYQQSLDQGLQFLIQYYNGEERAKGNILERFSAQQFPDLHSELNLSSLELGDSALYFCASSAHIPTGKTDLLSGANVLTFGAGSRLTVL.

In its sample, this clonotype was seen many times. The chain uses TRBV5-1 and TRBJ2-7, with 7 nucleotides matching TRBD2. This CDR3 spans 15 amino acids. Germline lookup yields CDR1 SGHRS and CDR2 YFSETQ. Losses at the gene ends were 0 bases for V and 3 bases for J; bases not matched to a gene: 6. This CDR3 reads CASSLASSGHYEQYF. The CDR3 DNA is TGCGCCAGCAGCTTGGCTTCTAGCGGACACTACGAGCAGTACTTC.

Written as DNA, the CDR3 is TGTGCCAGTTCCCCGTACTTAGGGACTGGGGCCAACGTCCTGACTTTC. Translation: CASSPYLGTGANVLTF. J is TRBJ2-6 and V is TRBV6-5, with no clear D. V lost 9 bases and J lost 2, with 17 bases in between. The CDR3 totals 16 residues. CDR1 and CDR2 from the germline V gene are MNHEY and SVGAGI.

CDR3 amino acids: CASSRTIQETQYF. The CDR3 DNA reads as TGTGCCAGCAGCCGGACTATACAAGAGACCCAGTACTTC. The chain couples TRBV7-8 to TRBJ2-5, with a tentative D call TRBD2 (6 bases). The CDR3 sequence is 13 residues long. Germline CDR1 SGHVS, CDR2 FQNEAQ. Trimming stripped 5 bases from V and 2 bases from J, with 9 bases between.

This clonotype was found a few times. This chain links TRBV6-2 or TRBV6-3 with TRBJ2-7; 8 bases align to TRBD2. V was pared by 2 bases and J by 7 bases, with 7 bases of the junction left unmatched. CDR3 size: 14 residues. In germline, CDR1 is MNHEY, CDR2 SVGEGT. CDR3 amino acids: CASSYRAGGREQYF. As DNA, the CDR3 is TGTGCCAGCAGTTACAGGGCGGGAGGAAGGGAGCAGTACTTC.